The clone carrying this T cell receptor (beta chain) has more than one count but fewer than ten. The table came from immunoSEQ multiplex PCR; TCRdb's copy has only in-frame clones and leaves some out. The sample lists some 5,800 clones; around 9.1% were seen once. Trimming took 0 bases from V and 2 from J; bases not matched to a gene: 7. Germline V gives CDR1 SEHNR, CDR2 FQNEAQ (reference sequence). CDR3 length equals 16 residues. The sample comes from a study of tumour-infiltrating T cells in Burkitt lymphoma. Overall study context: Overall and progression-free survival were predicted by productive clonality.

Sample: tumor tissue. This receptor was taken from a human donor with diffuse large B-cell lymphoma. The chain links TRBV7-9 to TRBJ2-7; 7 bases are shared with TRBD1. CDR3 coding DNA: TGTGCCAGCAGCTTAGCCCGACAGGGATCCCCCTACGAGCAGTACTTC. Its translation: CASSLARQGSPYEQYF.